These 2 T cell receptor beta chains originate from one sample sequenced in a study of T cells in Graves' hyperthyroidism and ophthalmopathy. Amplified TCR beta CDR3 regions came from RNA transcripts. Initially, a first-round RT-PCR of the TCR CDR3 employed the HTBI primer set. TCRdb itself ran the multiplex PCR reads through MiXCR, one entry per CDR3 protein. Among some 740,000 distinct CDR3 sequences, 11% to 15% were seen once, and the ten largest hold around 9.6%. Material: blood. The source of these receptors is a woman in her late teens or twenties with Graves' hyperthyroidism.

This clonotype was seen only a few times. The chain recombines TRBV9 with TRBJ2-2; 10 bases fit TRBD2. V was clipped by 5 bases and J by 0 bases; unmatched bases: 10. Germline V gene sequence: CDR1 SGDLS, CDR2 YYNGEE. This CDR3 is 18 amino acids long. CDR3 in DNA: TGTGCCAGCAGGGGCCCTACTAGCGGGGTCGCGAACACCGGGGAGCTGTTTTTT. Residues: CASRGPTSGVANTGELFF.

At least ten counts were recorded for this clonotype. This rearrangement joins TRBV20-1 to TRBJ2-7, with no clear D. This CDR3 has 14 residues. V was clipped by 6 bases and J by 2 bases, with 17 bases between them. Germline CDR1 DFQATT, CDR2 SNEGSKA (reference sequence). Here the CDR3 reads CSAALPVRPYEQYF. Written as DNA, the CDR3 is TGCAGTGCCGCCCTGCCGGTGCGTCCCTACGAGCAGTACTTC.